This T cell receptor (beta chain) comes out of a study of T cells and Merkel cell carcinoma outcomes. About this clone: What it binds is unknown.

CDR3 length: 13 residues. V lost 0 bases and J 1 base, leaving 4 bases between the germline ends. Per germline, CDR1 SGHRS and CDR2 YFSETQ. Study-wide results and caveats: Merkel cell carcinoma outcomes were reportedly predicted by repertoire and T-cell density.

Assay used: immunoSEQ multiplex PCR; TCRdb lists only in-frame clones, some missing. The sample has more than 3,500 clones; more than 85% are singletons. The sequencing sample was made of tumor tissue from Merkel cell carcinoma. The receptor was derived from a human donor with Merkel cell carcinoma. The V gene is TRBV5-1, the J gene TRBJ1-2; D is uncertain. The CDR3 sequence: CASSLGINYGYTF. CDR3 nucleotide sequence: TGCGCCAGCAGCTTGGGGATTAACTATGGCTACACCTTC.